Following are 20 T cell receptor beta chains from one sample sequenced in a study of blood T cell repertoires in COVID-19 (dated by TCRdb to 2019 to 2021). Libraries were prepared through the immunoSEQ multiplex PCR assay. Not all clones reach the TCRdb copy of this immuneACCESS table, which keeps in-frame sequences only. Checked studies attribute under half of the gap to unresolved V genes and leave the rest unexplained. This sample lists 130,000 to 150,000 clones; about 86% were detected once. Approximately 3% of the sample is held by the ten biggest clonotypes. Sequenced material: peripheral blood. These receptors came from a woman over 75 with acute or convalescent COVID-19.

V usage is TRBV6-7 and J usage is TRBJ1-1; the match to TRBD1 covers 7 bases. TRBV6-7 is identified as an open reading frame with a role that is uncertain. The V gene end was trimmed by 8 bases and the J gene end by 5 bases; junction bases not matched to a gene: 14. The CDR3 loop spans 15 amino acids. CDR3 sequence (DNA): TGTGCCAGCCCTGACAGGGATCCCCTTTGGACTGAAGCTTTCTTT. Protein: CASPDRDPLWTEAFF.

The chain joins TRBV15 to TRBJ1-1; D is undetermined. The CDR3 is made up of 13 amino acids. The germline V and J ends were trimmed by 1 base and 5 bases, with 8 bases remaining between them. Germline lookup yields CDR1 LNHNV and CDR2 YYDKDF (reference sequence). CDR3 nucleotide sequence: TGTGCCACCAGCAGAGGCGCCACTACTGAAGCTTTCTTT. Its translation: CATSRGATTEAFF.

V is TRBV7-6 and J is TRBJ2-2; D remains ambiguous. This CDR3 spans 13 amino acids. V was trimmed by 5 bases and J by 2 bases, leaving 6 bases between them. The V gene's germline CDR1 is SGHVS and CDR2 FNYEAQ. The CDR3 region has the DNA TGTGCCAGCAGCGCTACCAACACCGGGGAGCTGTTTTTT. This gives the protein CASSATNTGELFF.

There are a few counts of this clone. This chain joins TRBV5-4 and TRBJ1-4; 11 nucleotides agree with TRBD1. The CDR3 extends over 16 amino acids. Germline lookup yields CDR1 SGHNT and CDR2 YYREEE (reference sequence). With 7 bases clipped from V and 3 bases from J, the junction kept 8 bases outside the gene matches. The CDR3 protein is CASGTGGGRANEKLFF. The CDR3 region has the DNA TGTGCCAGCGGGACAGGGGGAGGAAGAGCTAATGAAAAACTGTTTTTT.

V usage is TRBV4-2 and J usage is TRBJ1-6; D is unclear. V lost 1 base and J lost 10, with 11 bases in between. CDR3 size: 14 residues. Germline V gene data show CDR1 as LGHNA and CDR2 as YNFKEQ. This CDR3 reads CASSQAEGRSPLHF. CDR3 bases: TGTGCCAGCAGCCAAGCGGAGGGCCGATCACCCCTCCACTTT.

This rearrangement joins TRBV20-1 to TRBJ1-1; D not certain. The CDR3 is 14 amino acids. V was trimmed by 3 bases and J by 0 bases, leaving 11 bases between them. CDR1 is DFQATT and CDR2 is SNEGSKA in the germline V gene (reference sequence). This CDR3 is CSASYSGMNTEAFF. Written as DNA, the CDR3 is TGCAGTGCTAGTTATTCGGGAATGAACACTGAAGCTTTCTTT.

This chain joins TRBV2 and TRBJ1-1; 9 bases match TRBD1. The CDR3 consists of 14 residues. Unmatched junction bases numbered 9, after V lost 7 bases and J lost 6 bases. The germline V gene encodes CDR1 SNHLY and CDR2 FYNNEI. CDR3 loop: CASKPDRGEAEAFF. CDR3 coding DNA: TGTGCCAGCAAACCTGACAGGGGGGAAGCTGAAGCTTTCTTT.

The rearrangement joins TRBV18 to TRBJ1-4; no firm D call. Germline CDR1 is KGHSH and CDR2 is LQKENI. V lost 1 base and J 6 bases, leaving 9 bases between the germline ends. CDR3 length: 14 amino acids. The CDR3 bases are TGTGCCAGCTCACCACGGCCCCTTGATGAAAAACTGTTTTTT. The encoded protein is CASSPRPLDEKLFF.

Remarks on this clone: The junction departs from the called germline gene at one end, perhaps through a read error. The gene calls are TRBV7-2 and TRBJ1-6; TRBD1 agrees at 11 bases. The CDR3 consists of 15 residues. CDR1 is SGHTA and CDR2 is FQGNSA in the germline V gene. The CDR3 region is CASSLARTGGLSLHF. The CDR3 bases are TGTGCCAGCAGCCTAGCCCGGACAGGGGGCCTGTCCCTCCACTTT. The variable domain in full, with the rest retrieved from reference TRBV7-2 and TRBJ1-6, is GAGVSQSPSNKVTEKGKDVELRCDPISGHTALYWYRQSLGQGLEFLIYFQGNSAPDKSGLPSDRFSAERTGGSVSTLTIQRTQQEDSAVYLCASSLARTGGLSLHFGNGTRLTVT.

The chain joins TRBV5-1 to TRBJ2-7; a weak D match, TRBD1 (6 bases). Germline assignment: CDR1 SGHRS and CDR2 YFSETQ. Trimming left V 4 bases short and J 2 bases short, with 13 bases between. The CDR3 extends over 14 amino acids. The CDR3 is CASSVGTTTYEQYF. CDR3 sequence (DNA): TGCGCCAGCAGCGTAGGGACAACAACCTACGAGCAGTACTTC.

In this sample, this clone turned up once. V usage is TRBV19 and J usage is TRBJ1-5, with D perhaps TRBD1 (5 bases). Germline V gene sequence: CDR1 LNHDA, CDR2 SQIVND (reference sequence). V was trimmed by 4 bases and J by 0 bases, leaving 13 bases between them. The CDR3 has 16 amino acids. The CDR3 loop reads CASSKEGTSSNQPQHF. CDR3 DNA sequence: TGTGCCAGTAGTAAGGAGGGGACCAGTAGCAATCAGCCCCAGCATTTT.

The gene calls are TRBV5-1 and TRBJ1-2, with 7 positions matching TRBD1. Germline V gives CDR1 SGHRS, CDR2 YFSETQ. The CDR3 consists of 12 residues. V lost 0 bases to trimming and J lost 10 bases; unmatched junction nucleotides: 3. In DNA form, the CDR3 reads TGCGCCAGCAGCTTGGGTGACAGGGACTACACCTTC. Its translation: CASSLGDRDYTF.

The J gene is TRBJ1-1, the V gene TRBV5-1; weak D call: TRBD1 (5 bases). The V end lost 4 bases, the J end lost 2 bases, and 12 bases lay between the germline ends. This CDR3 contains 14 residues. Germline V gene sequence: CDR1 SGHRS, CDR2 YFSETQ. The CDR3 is CASSKQGGNTEAFF. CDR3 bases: TGCGCCAGCAGCAAGCAGGGTGGCAACACTGAAGCTTTCTTT.

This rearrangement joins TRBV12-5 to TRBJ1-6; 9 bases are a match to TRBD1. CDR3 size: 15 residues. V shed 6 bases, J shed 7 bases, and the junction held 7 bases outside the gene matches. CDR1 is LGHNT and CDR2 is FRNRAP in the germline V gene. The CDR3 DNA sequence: TGTGCTAGTGGGGGAGGACAGGGGAAGAATTCACCCCTCCACTTT. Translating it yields CASGGGQGKNSPLHF.

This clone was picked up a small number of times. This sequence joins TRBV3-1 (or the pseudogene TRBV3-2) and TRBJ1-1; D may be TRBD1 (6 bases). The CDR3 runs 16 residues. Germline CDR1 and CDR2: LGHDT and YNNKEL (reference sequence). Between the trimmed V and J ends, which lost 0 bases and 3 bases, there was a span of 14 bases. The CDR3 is CASSQEKGGMYTEAFF. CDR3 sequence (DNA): TGTGCCAGCAGCCAAGAGAAGGGGGGGATGTACACTGAAGCTTTCTTT.

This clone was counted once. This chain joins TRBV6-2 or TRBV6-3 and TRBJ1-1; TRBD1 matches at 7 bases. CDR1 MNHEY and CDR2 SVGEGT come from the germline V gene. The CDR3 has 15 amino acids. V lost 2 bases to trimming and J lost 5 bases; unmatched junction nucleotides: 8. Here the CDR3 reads CASSYSKGALTEAFF. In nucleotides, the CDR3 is TGTGCCAGCAGTTACAGCAAGGGGGCGCTTACTGAAGCTTTCTTT.

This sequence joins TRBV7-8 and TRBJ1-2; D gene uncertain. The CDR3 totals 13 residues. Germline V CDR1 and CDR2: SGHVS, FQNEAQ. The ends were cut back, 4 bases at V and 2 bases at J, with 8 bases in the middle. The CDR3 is CASSSPSNYGYTF. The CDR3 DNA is TGTGCCAGCAGCTCCCCATCAAACTATGGCTACACCTTC.

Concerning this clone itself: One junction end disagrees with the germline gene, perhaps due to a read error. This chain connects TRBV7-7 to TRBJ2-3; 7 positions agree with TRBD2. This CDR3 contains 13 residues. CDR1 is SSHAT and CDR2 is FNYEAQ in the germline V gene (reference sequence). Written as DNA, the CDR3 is TGTGCTAGCAGCCCAGGGAGGGTGGATACGCAGTATTTT. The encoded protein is CASSPGRVDTQYF.

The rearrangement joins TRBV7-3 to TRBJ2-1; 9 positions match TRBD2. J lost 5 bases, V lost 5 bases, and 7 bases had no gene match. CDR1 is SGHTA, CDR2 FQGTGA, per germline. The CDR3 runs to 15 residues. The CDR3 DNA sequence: TGTGCCAGCAGCGCGCGCGGGGGGGCCGACAATGAGCAGTTCTTC. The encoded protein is CASSARGGADNEQFF.

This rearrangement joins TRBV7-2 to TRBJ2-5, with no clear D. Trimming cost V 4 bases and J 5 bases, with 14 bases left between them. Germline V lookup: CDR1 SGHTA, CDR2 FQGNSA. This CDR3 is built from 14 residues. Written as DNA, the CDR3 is TGTGCCAGCAGCTCCGCCCGGGTTGAGGAGACCCAGTACTTC. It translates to CASSSARVEETQYF.